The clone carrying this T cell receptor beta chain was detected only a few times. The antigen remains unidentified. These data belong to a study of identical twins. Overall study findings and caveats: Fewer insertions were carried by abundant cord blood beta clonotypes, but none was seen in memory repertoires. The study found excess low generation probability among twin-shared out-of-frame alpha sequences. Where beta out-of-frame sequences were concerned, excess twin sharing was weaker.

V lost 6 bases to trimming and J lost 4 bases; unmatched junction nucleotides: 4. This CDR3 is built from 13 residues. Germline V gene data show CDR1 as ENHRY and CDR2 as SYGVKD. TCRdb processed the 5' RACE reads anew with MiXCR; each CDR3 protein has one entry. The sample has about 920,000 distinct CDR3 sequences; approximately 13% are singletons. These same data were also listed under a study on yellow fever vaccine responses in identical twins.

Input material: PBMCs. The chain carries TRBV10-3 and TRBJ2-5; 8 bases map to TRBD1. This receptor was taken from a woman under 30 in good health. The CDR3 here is CAIRGTGAETQYF. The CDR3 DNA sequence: TGTGCCATCAGAGGGACAGGAGCAGAGACCCAGTACTTC.